Listed below are T cell receptor beta chains from one sample, sequenced in a study of shared clonotypes between healthy human individuals. Profiled with immunoSEQ multiplex PCR; TCRdb holds only in-frame clones, not every one. Of 2 million to 2.5 million clones listed, over 85% are singletons. The sample was naive CD4+ T cells from PBMCs. These receptor sequences come from a man younger than 30 in good health. Some clones in this sample may be carry-over from other donors' samples. Both conserved end residues are part of each CDR3. D genes are given only for firm matches. Only part of the rows carry a size: once, few, many, or a class if the clone is expanded.

V	length	J	D	size	DNA	CDR3
TRBV6-5	13	TRBJ2-5	TRBD2	NA	TGTGCCAGCACATCTAGCGGGATAGAGACCCAGTACTTC	CASTSSGIETQYF
TRBV7-3	14	TRBJ1-1	NA	once	TGTGCCAGCAGCCGGGCGGGTCGGAACACTGAAGCTTTCTTT	CASSRAGRNTEAFF
TRBV4-3	13	TRBJ1-3	NA	NA	TGCGCCAGCAGCCAAGACCGGGGAAACACCATATATTTT	CASSQDRGNTIYF
TRBV7-3	15	TRBJ2-5	TRBD1	NA	TGTGCCAGCAGCCGAGGGTCGGGACAGGAAGAGACCCAGTACTTC	CASSRGSGQEETQYF
TRBV25-1	17	TRBJ1-1	TRBD1	NA	TGTGCCAGCAGTGAATCCGGGACAGGGGGTTTAGGCACTGAAGCTTTCTTT	CASSESGTGGLGTEAFF
TRBV18	13	TRBJ1-1	NA	NA	TGTGCCAGCTCACCATCGACCAAGGCTGAAGCTTTCTTT	CASSPSTKAEAFF
TRBV5-1	14	TRBJ1-1	NA	NA	TGCGCCAGCAGCTTGCCCGGTTTGAACACTGAAGCTTTCTTT	CASSLPGLNTEAFF
TRBV28	12	TRBJ1-1	NA	NA	TGTGCCAGCACCCCAAGGAACACTGAAGCTTTCTTT	CASTPRNTEAFF
TRBV18	15	TRBJ2-1	TRBD2	NA	TGTGCCAGCTCACCTGGACTAGCGGACAACAATGAGCAGTTCTTC	CASSPGLADNNEQFF
TRBV29-1	13	TRBJ1-4	TRBD1	NA	TGCAGCGGAGGGACAGGGCTTAATGAAAAACTGTTTTTT	CSGGTGLNEKLFF
TRBV19	15	TRBJ2-5	TRBD2	NA	TGTGCCAGTAGTGGGACTAGCGGGAGGCCCCGGATCCAGTACTTC	CASSGTSGRPRIQYF
TRBV9	14	TRBJ2-2	NA	few	TGTGCCAGCAGACGAGCGGAGAACACCGGGGAGCTGTTTTTT	CASRRAENTGELFF
TRBV7-2	14	TRBJ2-7	NA	NA	TGTGCCAGCAGCTTACGTGGCGGTTCCTACGAGCAGTACTTC	CASSLRGGSYEQYF
TRBV4-2	16	TRBJ2-4	NA	NA	TGTGCCAGCAGCCAAGAGGTAGGGCTAGCCAAAAACATTCAGTACTTC	CASSQEVGLAKNIQYF
TRBV5-1	15	TRBJ1-1	NA	NA	TGCGCCAGCAGCATTGATGGACAGTCAAACACTGAAGCTTTCTTT	CASSIDGQSNTEAFF
TRBV7-3	16	TRBJ2-1	TRBD2	NA	TGTGCCAGCAGCATGACTAGCGGGGGACTTTACAATGAGCAGTTCTTC	CASSMTSGGLYNEQFF
TRBV4-1	12	TRBJ1-3	NA	NA	TGCGCCAGCAGCCAAGATAGGGGGACCATATATTTT	CASSQDRGTIYF
TRBV5-6	16	TRBJ2-1	NA	NA	TGTGCCAGCAGCAGGGGACTTCTAAGCTCCTACAATGAGCAGTTCTTC	CASSRGLLSSYNEQFF
TRBV5-6	15	TRBJ2-7	NA	NA	TGTGCCAGCAGCTTGGATATCGGGAGAACTAACGAGCAGTACTTC	CASSLDIGRTNEQYF
TRBV7-2	13	TRBJ2-5	NA	NA	TGTGCCAGCAGCTTACGTCTCCAAGAGACCCAGTACTTC	CASSLRLQETQYF
TRBV5-5	13	TRBJ1-1	NA	once	TGTGCCAGCAGCTTATCCGCGAACACTGAAGCTTTCTTT	CASSLSANTEAFF
TRBV28	15	TRBJ2-7	NA	NA	TGTGCCAGCAGTTCTCCAGGACAGTATCCTACGAAAGCGTACTTC	CASSSPGQYPTKAYF
TRBV15	13	TRBJ2-5	NA	NA	TGTGCCACCAGCGGACGAGGCCAAGAGACCCAGTACTTC	CATSGRGQETQYF
TRBV7-3	19	TRBJ2-3	TRBD2	NA	TGTGCCAGCAGCGCAGGTGGACTAGCGGGAGGGCCGGTCACAGATACGCAGTATTTT	CASSAGGLAGGPVTDTQYF
TRBV7-2	15	TRBJ1-2	NA	NA	TGTGCCAGCAGCCTTCGGACAGTGATTAACTATGGCTACACCTTC	CASSLRTVINYGYTF
TRBV6-5	15	TRBJ2-2	TRBD1	NA	TGTGCCAGCAGTTACAGCAGGGGGCGCACCGGGGAGCTGTTTTTT	CASSYSRGRTGELFF
TRBV9	15	TRBJ1-3	TRBD1	NA	TGTGCCAGCAGCGGACAGGGGTGGGGTGGAAACACCATATATTTT	CASSGQGWGGNTIYF
TRBV19	15	TRBJ2-7	TRBD1	NA	TGTGCCAGTAGTGTCGCTGGGACAGGGCTCATCGAGCAGTACTTC	CASSVAGTGLIEQYF
TRBV6-6	16	TRBJ2-7	TRBD1	NA	TGTGCCAGCAGTTACTGGGGACAGGGGAGCTCCTACGAGCAGTACTTC	CASSYWGQGSSYEQYF
TRBV6-6	16	TRBJ1-3	NA	NA	TGTGCCAGCAGTTACGGTCTGAGAGATTATGGAAACACCATATATTTT	CASSYGLRDYGNTIYF
TRBV5-1	16	TRBJ1-1	NA	NA	TGCGCCAGCAGCCCCGCTGGGGGGTCCATGAACACTGAAGCTTTCTTT	CASSPAGGSMNTEAFF
TRBV18	13	TRBJ2-5	NA	NA	TGTGCCAGCTCCCCCGGAGATCAAGAGACCCAGTACTTC	CASSPGDQETQYF
TRBV28	12	TRBJ1-2	NA	NA	TGTGCCAGCACCGGGGGCAGCGGTGGCTACACCTTC	CASTGGSGGYTF
TRBV7-9	15	TRBJ1-2	NA	NA	TGTGCCAGCACCCTCGACAACCCCAGGAGCTATGGCTACACCTTC	CASTLDNPRSYGYTF
TRBV20-1	11	TRBJ2-7	TRBD1	once	TGCAGTCAGGGGGCCTCCTACGAGCAGTACTTC	CSQGASYEQYF
TRBV11-2	16	TRBJ2-7	TRBD2	NA	TGTGCCAGCAGCTTAGAGGCGGGAGGAACCTCCTACGAGCAGTACTTC	CASSLEAGGTSYEQYF
TRBV7-2	13	TRBJ1-5	TRBD1	once	TGTGCCAGCAGCCAGGACAGGGCTCAGCCCCAGCATTTT	CASSQDRAQPQHF
TRBV6-6	14	TRBJ1-5	NA	few	TGTGCCAGCAGCCCCACGGGGCCTAATCAGCCCCAGCATTTT	CASSPTGPNQPQHF
TRBV7-9	15	TRBJ2-3	NA	NA	TGTGCCAGCACGCCCGAGGCAGGGATATGGGATACGCAGTATTTT	CASTPEAGIWDTQYF
TRBV25-1	15	TRBJ2-3	TRBD2	NA	TGTGCCAGCAGTGAATACGGCGGGAGGGCAGATACGCAGTATTTT	CASSEYGGRADTQYF